This T cell receptor beta chain originates from a study of T cells after yellow fever vaccination. The CDR3 loop spans 18 amino acids. The V end was cut by 4 bases, the J end by 0 bases, with 21 bases between. The germline CDR1 and CDR2 sequences are MGHRA and YSYEKL. A remark on this clonotype: The antigen is not known.

Points from the study as a whole: The booster saw the reappearance of most primary-vaccination clones (roughly 96% CD4, about 85% CD8).

A single record per CDR3 protein comes from TCRdb applying MiXCR to the 5' RACE reads. The sample lists about 350,000 distinct CDR3 sequences; around 8.1% were seen once. The V gene is TRBV4-1, the J gene TRBJ1-1; possibly TRBD1 for D (5 bases). The input for sequencing was PBMCs, taken 45 days after the first yellow fever vaccination. The receptor's source is a man between 18 and 29 years old who received the YFV17D yellow fever vaccine. The chain's CDR3 is CASSLIPAGETLNTEAFF. The CDR3 DNA reads TGCGCCAGCAGCCTAATCCCGGCGGGGGAGACCCTGAACACTGAAGCTTTCTTT.